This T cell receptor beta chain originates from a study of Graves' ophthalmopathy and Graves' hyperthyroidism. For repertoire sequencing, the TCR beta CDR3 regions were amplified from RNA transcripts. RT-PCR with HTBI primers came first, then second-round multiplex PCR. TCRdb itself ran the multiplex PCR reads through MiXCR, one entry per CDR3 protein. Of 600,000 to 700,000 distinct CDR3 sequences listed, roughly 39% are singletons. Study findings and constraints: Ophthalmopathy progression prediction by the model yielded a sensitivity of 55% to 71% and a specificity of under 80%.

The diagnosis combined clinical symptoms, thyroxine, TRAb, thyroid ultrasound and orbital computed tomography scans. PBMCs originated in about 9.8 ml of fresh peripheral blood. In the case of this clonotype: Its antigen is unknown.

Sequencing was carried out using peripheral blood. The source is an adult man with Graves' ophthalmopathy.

CDR3 sequence: CASSQDPSDRGPNTEAFF. CDR3 DNA: TGCGCCAGCAGCCAAGATCCCTCCGACAGGGGGCCGAACACTGAAGCTTTCTTT. The V gene is TRBV4-1, the J gene TRBJ1-1; 10 nucleotides agree with TRBD1. After removal of 0 bases from V and 1 base from J, the junction contained 8 bases not matched to a gene. Germline CDR1 is MGHRA and CDR2 is YSYEKL. The CDR3 length is 18 residues.